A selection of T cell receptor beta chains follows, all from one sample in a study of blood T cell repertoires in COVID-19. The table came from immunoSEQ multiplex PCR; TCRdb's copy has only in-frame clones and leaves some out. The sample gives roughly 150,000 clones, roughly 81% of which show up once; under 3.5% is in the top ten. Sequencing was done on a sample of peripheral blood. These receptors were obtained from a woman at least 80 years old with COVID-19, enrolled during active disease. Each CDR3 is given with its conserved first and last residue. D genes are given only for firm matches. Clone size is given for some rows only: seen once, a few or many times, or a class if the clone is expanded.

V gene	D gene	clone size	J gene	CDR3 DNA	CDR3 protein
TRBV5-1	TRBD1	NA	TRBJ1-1	TGCGCCAGCAGCTTGCGGCAGGGGGCGGGTGAAGCTTTCTTT	CASSLRQGAGEAFF
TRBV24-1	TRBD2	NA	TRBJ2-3	TGTGCCACCAGTGGGGCGGGAGGGCCAGTAGATACGCAGTATTTT	CATSGAGGPVDTQYF
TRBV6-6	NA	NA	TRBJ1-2	TGTGCCAGCAGCCCAGTTAGCCAGTCCTATGGCTACACCTTC	CASSPVSQSYGYTF
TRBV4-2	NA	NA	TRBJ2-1	TGTGCCAGCAGCCAAGTCCCGGGGATCCTAAATTACAATGAGCAGTTCTTC	CASSQVPGILNYNEQFF
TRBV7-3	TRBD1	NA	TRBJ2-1	TGTGCCAGCAGCCCTGGGGCAGGGGGCTTCAATGAGCAGTTCTTC	CASSPGAGGFNEQFF
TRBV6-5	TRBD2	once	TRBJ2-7	TGTGCCAGCCTTGGGGTAGCGGGGGGTGGTGAGCAGTACTTC	CASLGVAGGGEQYF
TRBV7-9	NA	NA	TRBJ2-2	TGTGCCAGCAGCGCGCCAGGGTTAGCCGGGGAGCTGTTTTTT	CASSAPGLAGELFF
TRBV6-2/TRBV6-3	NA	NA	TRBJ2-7	TGTGCCAGCAGTTACCTCAGACAGCTCGAATACGAGCAGTACTTC	CASSYLRQLEYEQYF
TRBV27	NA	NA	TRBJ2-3	TGTGCCAGCAGTTTATGGGCTGAGGATACGCAGTATTTT	CASSLWAEDTQYF
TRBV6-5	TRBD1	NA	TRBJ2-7	TGTGCCAGCCAGGGGGTTCGGGACGAGCAGTACTTC	CASQGVRDEQYF
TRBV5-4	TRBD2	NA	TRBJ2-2	TGTGCCAGCAGCTTGGAACTAGCGGGAGGTCTGGCCGGGGAGCTGTTTTTT	CASSLELAGGLAGELFF
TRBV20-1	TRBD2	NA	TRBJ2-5	TGCAGTGCTAGTTTAGCGGGGGGATCCCAAGAGACCCAGTACTTC	CSASLAGGSQETQYF
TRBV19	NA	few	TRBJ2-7	TGTGCCAGTAGTTTTCATTGGGGCAGCGACGATCGTTACGAGCAGTACTTC	CASSFHWGSDDRYEQYF
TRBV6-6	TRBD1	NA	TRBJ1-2	TGTGCCAGCAGATTGACAGGGGGCGCGGGACATGGCTACACCTTC	CASRLTGGAGHGYTF
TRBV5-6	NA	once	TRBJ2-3	TGTGCCAGCAGCACTCCGGGAGATCGGGCCGGCGCGCAGTATTTT	CASSTPGDRAGAQYF
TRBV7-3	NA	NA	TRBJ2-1	TGTGCCAGCAGCACCGGACTCTCAACAGAGCAGTTCTTC	CASSTGLSTEQFF
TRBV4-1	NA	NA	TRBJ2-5	TGCGCCAGCAGCCAAGTACGTCGGAGTTCAGGGGAGACCCAGTACTTC	CASSQVRRSSGETQYF
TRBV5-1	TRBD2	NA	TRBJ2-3	TGCGCCAGCAGCTTGGTCGGGCGGGAGGCTCGCCCGGCGCAGTATTTT	CASSLVGREARPAQYF
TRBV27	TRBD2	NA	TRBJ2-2	TGTGCCAGCAGACGACTAGCGGGAGTGGACACCGGGGAGCTGTTTTTT	CASRRLAGVDTGELFF
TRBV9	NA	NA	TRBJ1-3	TGTGCCAGCAGCGTAGAAGGACATGGAAACACCATATATTTT	CASSVEGHGNTIYF
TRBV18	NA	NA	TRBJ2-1	TGTGCCAGCTCACCGGGACTTGAGAATGAGCAGTTCTTC	CASSPGLENEQFF
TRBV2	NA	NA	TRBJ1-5	TGTGCCGGGGGAGGGACGGCTGGGTTTCAGCCCCAGCATTTT	CAGGGTAGFQPQHF
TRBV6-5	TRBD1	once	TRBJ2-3	TGTGCCAGCACCCCGGGACAGGGTATATCAGATACGCAGTATTTT	CASTPGQGISDTQYF
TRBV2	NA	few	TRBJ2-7	TGTGCCAGCAGTGACAGGGGTGCCGAGCAGTACTTC	CASSDRGAEQYF
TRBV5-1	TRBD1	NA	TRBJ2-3	TGCGCCAGCAACTCCGGGACAGGGGACACAGATACGCAGTATTTT	CASNSGTGDTDTQYF
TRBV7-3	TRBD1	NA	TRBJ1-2	TGTGCCAGCAGCCAACTCAGGGGGAATGGCTACACCTTC	CASSQLRGNGYTF
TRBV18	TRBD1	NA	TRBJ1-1	TGTGCCAGCTCACCGCAGCAGGGGGCCGGCGGGAACACTGAAGCTTTCTTT	CASSPQQGAGGNTEAFF
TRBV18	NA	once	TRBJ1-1	TGTGCCAGCTCACCAATTCAGGGAAACACTGAAGCTTTCTTT	CASSPIQGNTEAFF
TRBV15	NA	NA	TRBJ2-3	TGTGCCACCAGCACGGCCTTTAGCGGCTACGGCACAGATACGCAGTATTTT	CATSTAFSGYGTDTQYF
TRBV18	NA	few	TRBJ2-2	TGTGCCAGCTCACCACTTGAGCGGGCCGGGGAGCTGTTTTTT	CASSPLERAGELFF
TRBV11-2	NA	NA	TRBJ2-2	TGTGCCAGCAGCTTAGTTCGGGACACCGGGGAGCTGTTTTTT	CASSLVRDTGELFF
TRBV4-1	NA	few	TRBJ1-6	TGCGCCAGCAGCCAAACAGGGAGTTCCTATAATTCACCCCTCCACTTT	CASSQTGSSYNSPLHF
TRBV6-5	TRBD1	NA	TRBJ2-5	TGTGCCAGCAGCCCGGGACAGGGGGTTGAGACCCAGTACTTC	CASSPGQGVETQYF
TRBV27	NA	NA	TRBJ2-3	TGTGCCAGCAGTTTTATTCTCCGCACAGATACGCAGTATTTT	CASSFILRTDTQYF
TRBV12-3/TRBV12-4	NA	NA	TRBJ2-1	TGTGCCAGCAGTCGGAGCCGTTACAATGAGCAGTTCTTC	CASSRSRYNEQFF
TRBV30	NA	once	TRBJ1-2	TGTGCCGGCACAGGGTATGGCTACACCTTC	CAGTGYGYTF
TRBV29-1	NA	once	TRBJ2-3	TGCAGCGTTGAACAGACAGATACGCAGTATTTT	CSVEQTDTQYF
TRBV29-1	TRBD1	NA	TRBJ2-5	TGCAGCGTTGATAAGGGACAGGGGCGTGAGACCCAGTACTTC	CSVDKGQGRETQYF
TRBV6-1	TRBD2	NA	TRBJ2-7	TGTGCCAGCAGTGAGTCTAGCGGGAGTATCTACGAGCAGTACTTC	CASSESSGSIYEQYF
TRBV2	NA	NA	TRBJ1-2	TGTGCCAGCAGTGGTATTAACTATGGCTACACCTTC	CASSGINYGYTF
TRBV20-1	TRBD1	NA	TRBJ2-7	TGCAGTGCTAGTTTGGACAGGGGTGGCTACGAGCAGTACTTC	CSASLDRGGYEQYF
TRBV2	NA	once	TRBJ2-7	TGTGCCAGCTTCCGGGACACGCCCTACGAGCAGTACTTC	CASFRDTPYEQYF
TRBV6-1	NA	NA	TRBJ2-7	TGTGCCAGCAGTGAAAACACCTTCTACGAGCAGTACTTC	CASSENTFYEQYF
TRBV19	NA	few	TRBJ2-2	TGTGCCAGTAGTGCGACAGCGAACACCGGGGAGCTGTTTTTT	CASSATANTGELFF
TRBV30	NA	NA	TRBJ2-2	TGTGCCTGGAGTGGTAGGGGGAACACCGGGGAGCTGTTTTTT	CAWSGRGNTGELFF
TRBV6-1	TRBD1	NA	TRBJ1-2	TGTGCCAGCAGTGAAACCCGGGACAGAAAGAAGGATGGCTACACCTTC	CASSETRDRKKDGYTF
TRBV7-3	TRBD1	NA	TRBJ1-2	TGTGCCAGCAGCTCAGGAGCAGGGACAGGGGAAGGCTACACCTTC	CASSSGAGTGEGYTF
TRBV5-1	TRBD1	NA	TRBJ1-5	TGCGCCAGCAGCTTGAACAGGGGTTTCCAGCCCCAGCATTTT	CASSLNRGFQPQHF
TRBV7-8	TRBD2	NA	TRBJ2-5	TGTGCCAGCAGCCGCACTAGCGAAGAGACCCAGTACTTC	CASSRTSEETQYF
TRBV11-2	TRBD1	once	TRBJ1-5	TGTGCCAGCTCGGAGGGGGCCCATAGCAATCAGCCCCAGCATTTT	CASSEGAHSNQPQHF
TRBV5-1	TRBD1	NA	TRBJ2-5	TGCGCCAGCAGCTTGAGCGGCACAGGGGGCTGGGAGACCCAGTACTTC	CASSLSGTGGWETQYF
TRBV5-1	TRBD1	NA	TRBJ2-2	TGCGCCAGCAGCTTGGCCTACAGGGGCCCAAACCCGGACACCGGGGAGCTGTTTTTT	CASSLAYRGPNPDTGELFF
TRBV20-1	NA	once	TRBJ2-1	TGCAGTGCTAGTTGGCTAGCGTACAATGAGCAGTTCTTC	CSASWLAYNEQFF
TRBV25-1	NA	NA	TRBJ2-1	TGTGCCAGCACCGGATGGGGTGACAGAACCTACAATGAGCAGTTCTTC	CASTGWGDRTYNEQFF
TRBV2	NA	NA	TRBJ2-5	TGTGCCAGCAGGGAACAGCAAGAGACCCAGTACTTC	CASREQQETQYF